This T cell receptor beta chain emerged from a study of Tregs in tolerant kidney transplant recipients (dated by TCRdb to between 2018 and 2020). At the level of the whole study: The study used TCRbeta sequencing to identify donor-specific regulatory T cells before combined kidney and bone marrow transplantation, then tracked those cells after transplant.

As to this clone: No antigen is known for it. Coverage ceases 3 residues before the CDR3 finishes, and the germline J gene fills in the end.

Broader findings and caveats from the paper: Because the PCR primers were changed over time for some patients, nucleotide-level comparison could not be performed across the samples from those patients. Although technical replication error seemed to be minimal, the question of biological reproducibility was not addressed directly. Expanding Tregs with activated donor B cells appeared to identify the most biologically relevant and donor-specific TCRbeta repertoire. The study was constrained by small patient numbers, and validation of the findings is required in larger populations and under other immunosuppression protocols. In tolerant patients, donor-specific Tregs expanded more than Tregs overall, which suggests antigen-driven rather than nonspecific expansion.

Related donors were used in the transplants with nonmyeloablative bone marrow transplantation, and mixed chimerism was transient in the human trials. Unstimulated Tregs (CD4+CD25+CD127-), CD4+ non-Tregs (CD4+CD25-), CD4 and CD8 cells were FACS-sorted from thawed PBMCs. The patients were a handful of recipients of combined kidney and bone marrow transplants from the ITN036ST trial, and samples were available only for these trial subjects. Healthy control blood was separated into PBMCs by Ficoll density gradient and cryopreserved, and patient PBMCs were collected both before and after transplant. Genomic DNA was extracted from sorted cells with the QIAGEN DNeasy Blood and Tissue Kit for TCRbeta CDR3 sequencing. High-throughput TCRbeta CDR3 sequencing, which included PCR amplification with bias correction and internal controls, was done commercially through immunoSEQ. The source study handled its data this way. A unique productive TCRbeta sequence was defined by the CDR3 nucleotide sequence when primers matched, and otherwise by the CDR3 amino acid sequence together with the Vbeta and Jbeta genes. To correct for sorting error, sequences found in more than one sorted population at a frequency ratio of 2:1 or less were discarded, and the remaining shared sequences were assigned to the population with the higher frequency. A sequence counted as donor-reactive if, in CFSE-low cells, the sequence had a frequency of at least 0.01% and was expanded at least 5-fold compared with unstimulated cells. Jensen-Shannon divergence, calculated on the top 100 TCRbeta sequences ranked by frequency, was used to quantify repertoire divergence. For any sample with multiple sequencing runs, sorting error was corrected in each run separately before the runs were pooled. TCRdb stores this immuneACCESS table with in-frame sequences only. Part of the clones is absent; in the studies checked, under half of the shortfall reflects unresolved V genes, and no reason is known for the rest. That table furnishes V, J and clone size, whereas the DNA furnished D and trimming. The sample table on file contains tens of thousands of clones. The ten biggest clones cover 1.8% of the sample.

Measured from the cysteine to the phenylalanine, the CDR3 is 12 residues long. The CDR3 was read in part: 27 bases, with the frame set at base 1. CDR1 SNHLY and CDR2 FYNNEI were looked up in the germline V gene. Unmatched junction bases come to 4, with V trimmed by 6 bases and J by 7 bases. The sequence was obtained from a human patient who received a combined kidney and bone marrow transplant. Some T cells may derive from the graft donor when a transplant has been performed. The material was CD4+ T cells from blood (PBMCs), obtained 24 months after the transplant. The receptor chain draws on TRBV2 and TRBJ2-3; a stretch of 7 junction bases matches TRBD1. The part of the CDR3 DNA that was read is TGTGCCAGCAGCCGAGGGGGCTATACG. This is translated as CASSRGGYT. The whole CDR3 sequence reads CASSRGGYTQYF.